This is a list of T cell receptor beta chains from one sample in a study of T cell responses to AZD1222 COVID-19 vaccine. The assay was immunoSEQ multiplex PCR, and TCRdb's table has in-frame clones only and misses some. The sample lists tens of thousands of clones; 85% to 90% were seen once. The material sequenced was peripheral blood, taken on day 0 of AZD1222 vaccination. The receptors come from an adult in good health. CDR3s include the opening cysteine and the closing phenylalanine or tryptophan. D genes are given only for firm matches. Clone size is shown for a subset of rows, as once, few, many or a class of expanded clone.

length,J,V,D,size,CDR3,DNA
16,TRBJ1-2,TRBV13,NA,NA,CASSLGSTGYRYGYTF,TGTGCCAGCAGCTTGGGATCGACAGGATATCGCTATGGCTACACCTTC
13,TRBJ2-5,TRBV2,TRBD2,NA,CAGGRGGSETQYF,TGTGCCGGAGGTCGGGGGGGCTCAGAGACCCAGTACTTC
13,TRBJ2-2,TRBV9,NA,NA,CASSVFLTGELFF,TGTGCCAGCAGCGTCTTTCTGACCGGGGAGCTGTTTTTT
16,TRBJ2-7,TRBV12-1,NA,NA,CASSPGRDRDLYEQYF,TGTGCCAGCAGCCCCGGCCGGGACAGAGACCTCTACGAGCAGTACTTC
14,TRBJ2-7,TRBV7-8,NA,NA,CASSLGFGSLGQYF,TGTGCCAGCAGCTTAGGTTTTGGTAGTCTTGGGCAGTACTTC
14,TRBJ1-3,TRBV2,NA,NA,CASSRTVSGNTIYF,TGTGCCAGCAGTCGGACGGTCTCTGGAAACACCATATATTTT
13,TRBJ1-3,TRBV12-3/TRBV12-4,TRBD1,NA,CASSRGTENTIYF,TGTGCCAGCAGCCGCGGGACAGAAAACACCATATATTTT
15,TRBJ2-3,TRBV5-1,TRBD1,NA,CASSFGQGAKDTQYF,TGCGCCAGCAGCTTTGGGCAGGGGGCAAAAGATACGCAGTATTTT
15,TRBJ2-1,TRBV2,TRBD2,once,CASTPTSGIGNEQFF,TGTGCCAGCACCCCGACTAGCGGGATCGGCAATGAGCAGTTCTTC
13,TRBJ1-2,TRBV29-1,NA,NA,CSVSRVLGDGYTF,TGCAGCGTGAGCAGGGTACTCGGGGATGGCTACACCTTC
15,TRBJ2-2,TRBV6-1,NA,NA,CASSEPGDRTGELFF,TGTGCCAGCAGTGAACCCGGGGATAGGACCGGGGAGCTGTTTTTT
11,TRBJ1-1,TRBV20-1,NA,once,CSASGSTEAFF,TGCAGTGCCTCCGGGAGCACTGAAGCTTTCTTT
15,TRBJ1-2,TRBV19,NA,NA,CASSWLRSEAYGYTF,TGTGCCAGTAGCTGGTTACGTTCGGAGGCCTATGGCTACACCTTC
13,TRBJ1-4,TRBV7-2,TRBD1,few,CASRGQGSEKLFF,TGTGCCAGCAGGGGACAGGGTAGTGAAAAACTGTTTTTT
19,TRBJ2-5,TRBV24-1,NA,NA,CATSDPYTAPRGHQETQYF,TGTGCCACCAGTGACCCGTACACTGCGCCGAGGGGACACCAAGAGACCCAGTACTTC